This T cell receptor beta chain stems from a study of T cells after posttransplantation cyclophosphamide. The naive gate required viable CD3+CD4+ or CD3+CD8+ cells with CCR7+CD45RA+CD45RO-CD95-CD27+CD28+ phenotype. With 0 bases removed from V and 7 bases from J, the gap between germline ends came to 13 bases. Per the germline V gene, CDR1 is SGHTS and CDR2 is YDEGEE. The CDR3 runs 14 residues. TCRdb keeps only in-frame clones here, not all; method: immunoSEQ multiplex PCR. The repertoire holds fewer than 25,000 clones, with 95% to 98% as singletons. This chain links TRBV5-8 with TRBJ2-5; D unresolved. This receptor was identified in a man aged 50-60 years in good health, CMV-negative, and a related stem cell transplant donor. Sequencing was done on a sample of naive CD4+ T cells sorted from PBMCs. The CDR3 sequence: CASSLGQSQVTQYF. CDR3 nucleotide sequence: TGTGCCAGCAGCTTGGGACAAAGCCAGGTGACCCAGTACTTC.